This TCR beta chain was identified in a study of T cell changes during pregnancy in multiple sclerosis. Method: immunoSEQ multiplex PCR; TCRdb's copy keeps in-frame clones and lacks some. The data hold approximately 58,000 clones, with about nine tenths observed a single time. The TCR sequence derives from a female donor in good health, enrolled as a control in a pregnancy study. Source: CD4+ T cells from peripheral blood mononuclear cells, taken after pregnancy.

The CDR3 bases are TGTGCCAGCAGCCCCGGTGGTCATCAGCCCCAGCATTTT. As protein: CASSPGGHQPQHF. The chain is built from TRBV7-9 and TRBJ1-5; D not resolved. Germline V gene data show CDR1 as SEHNR and CDR2 as FQNEAQ (reference sequence). V shed 5 bases and J shed 5 bases, with 10 bases lying between them. The CDR3 runs 13 residues.